The clone carrying this T cell receptor (beta chain) was counted between two and nine times. Unique molecular identifiers were attached to individual cDNA molecules during library preparation. TCRdb analysed the RACE reads with MiXCR anew, one entry per CDR3 protein. In the table there are around 99,000 distinct CDR3 sequences, 9.5% to 11% of which are singletons. This sample stems from a study of human T cells and chemical hapten exposure. Study information: The sensitizer, 2% DPC, was used on approximately 2 cm by approximately 2 cm of upper inner arm skin.

Time point noted: patch test 2, 6 weeks after DPC sensitization. This sample's treatment: therapeutic diphenylcyclopropenone sensitization with weekly scalp DPC. Material: whole blood, obtained in connection with sensitization to the hapten diphenylcyclopropenone (DPC). This receptor was identified in a man aged 35 to 55 with alopecia areata. Some clones in this sample may be carry-over from other donors' samples.

The CDR3 loop is CASKWGADQPQHF. The CDR3 DNA reads TGTGCCAGCAAATGGGGGGCAGATCAGCCCCAGCATTTT. V usage is TRBV6-6 and J usage is TRBJ1-5; the D gene is possibly TRBD1 (6 bases). CDR1 MNHNY and CDR2 SVGAGI come from the germline V gene (reference sequence). The ends were cut back, 7 bases at V and 5 bases at J, with 12 bases in the middle. The CDR3 runs to 13 residues.